This note documents a single T cell receptor (beta chain) sequence. Its target is unknown. Free of recent acute infections or vaccinations, the donors were healthy HIV-negative adults. Here immunoSEQ multiplex PCR was the method, and the copy in TCRdb shows in-frame clones only, minus some. The data show approximately 1,000,000 clones, approximately 80% seen once. The V end was cut by 2 bases, the J end by 4 bases, with 5 bases between. The CDR3 runs to 12 residues. Germline V gives CDR1 MDHEN, CDR2 SYDVKM. This record comes from a study of shared clonotypes between healthy human individuals. Study outcomes and limitations: Across subsets, estimated richness was generally greater for naive than for memory populations.

The chain carries TRBV28 and TRBJ1-2; D remains unclear. This clonotype was sampled from a man younger than 30 in good health. Some clones in this sample may be carry-over from other donors' samples. Sequencing was performed on memory CD4+ T cells from PBMCs. Specified subset: CD45RA-negative fraction. Written as DNA, the CDR3 is TGTGCCAGCAGTTTAGACGCCTATGGCTACACCTTC. Its protein is CASSLDAYGYTF.